This T cell receptor beta chain originates from a study of low-dose radiotherapy and immunotherapy resistance in tumors. Background on the study: The patients were given nivolumab 240 mg every two weeks and ipilimumab 1 mg/kg every six weeks, through an intravenous route. Every day for four cycles from cycle 1 day 1, patients took 300 mg of oral aspirin.

First-strand cDNA relied on TRAV- and TRBV-specific primers spanning alpha and beta chains. A roughly 19-cycle PCR with a constant-region primer and V-primer adapter amplified TCRs. In TCRdb, the reads were re-called with MiXCR into one record per CDR3 protein. The table lists about 30,000 distinct CDR3 sequences, approximately 49% of them singletons. This CDR3 has 13 residues. Germline loops: CDR1 SGHTA, CDR2 FQGNSA. The V end was cut by 0 bases, the J end by 9 bases, with 12 bases between. Turning to this clonotype: A far bigger clonotype differs at one base, so this is likely a read error.

Time point of the sample: after trial treatment. Described treatment: LDRT plus nivolumab, ipilimumab, low-dose cyclophosphamide and aspirin (RACIN trial). Donors were given nivolumab, ipilimumab, aspirin, low-dose cyclophosphamide and low-dose radiotherapy. This receptor was identified in a male donor with gallbladder cancer. Specimen: PBMCs, collected after low-dose radiotherapy plus immunotherapy. The chain is built from TRBV7-2 and TRBJ2-7; no reliable D call. The CDR3 spells CASSLARKPPQYF. The CDR3 nucleotides read TGTGCCAGCAGCTTAGCCCGAAAACCACCGCAGTACTTC. The full variable domain, its missing parts supplied by reference TRBV7-2 and TRBJ2-7, is GAGVSQSPSNKVTEKGKDVELRCDPISGHTALYWYRQSLGQGLEFLIYFQGNSAPDKSGLPSDRFSAERTGGSVSTLTIQRTQQEDSAVYLCASSLARKPPQYFGPGTRLTVT.